Listed below are T cell receptor beta chains from one sample, sequenced in a study of T-cell reconstitution after alpha-beta-depleted transplantation in children. One entry per CDR3 protein results from TCRdb running MiXCR on the PCR reads. This table holds about 600,000 distinct CDR3 sequences, over 9.5% found once. The sample in question was PBMCs from the stem cell graft donor, obtained from the stem cell graft. Every receptor here comes from a human donor who donated a stem cell graft to a child with acute myeloid leukemia. Each CDR3 is given with its conserved first and last residue. Each record gives: V gene, J gene, clone size, D gene, CDR3 protein, CDR3 DNA. The D gene is left open where the match is weak. Some rows mark clone size as missing; the rest say once, few, many or name a class of expanded clone.

>TRBV5-5|TRBJ2-5|few|TRBD1
CASSFRRTGGGQETQYF
TGTGCCAGCAGCTTCCGGCGGACAGGGGGGGGACAAGAGACCCAGTACTTC
>TRBV20-1|TRBJ1-2|few|NA
CSARSLPHYGYTF
TGCAGTGCTAGATCTCTTCCGCACTATGGCTACACCTTC
>TRBV20-1|TRBJ2-5|NA|TRBD1
CSARKETGERETQYF
TGCAGTGCTAGAAAAGAGACAGGGGAGCGGGAGACCCAGTACTTC
>TRBV7-9|TRBJ2-2|many|TRBD1
CASSFGQGAGELFF
TGTGCCAGCAGCTTTGGACAGGGTGCCGGGGAGCTGTTTTTT
>TRBV5-1|TRBJ2-3|few|NA
CASSLMPGGMTDTQYF
TGCGCCAGCAGCTTGATGCCAGGGGGGATGACAGATACGCAGTATTTT
>TRBV2|TRBJ2-1|NA|NA
CASSEALPGGPPNEQFF
TGTGCCAGCAGTGAAGCGCTGCCCGGGGGGCCCCCCAATGAGCAGTTCTTC
>TRBV29-1|TRBJ2-7|few|TRBD1
CSVSQGAMGEQYF
TGCAGCGTGTCACAGGGGGCTATGGGCGAGCAGTACTTC
>TRBV28|TRBJ1-3|many|NA
CASSATQGHTGTIYF
TGTGCCAGCAGTGCCACACAGGGACACACCGGCACCATATATTTT
>TRBV20-1|TRBJ2-7|many|NA
CSAIEGAPYEQYF
TGCAGCGCGATTGAGGGAGCCCCCTACGAGCAGTACTTC
>TRBV6-2/TRBV6-3|TRBJ2-1|many|NA
CASSYLARVMDEQFF
TGTGCCAGCAGCTATTTGGCGCGGGTCATGGATGAGCAGTTCTTC
>TRBV4-2|TRBJ1-5|NA|TRBD1
CASSQRDRDNDQPQHF
TGTGCCAGCAGCCAACGGGACAGGGACAACGATCAGCCCCAGCATTTT
>TRBV29-1|TRBJ2-7|NA|TRBD1
CSVDRGGREQYF
TGCAGCGTAGACAGGGGCGGGCGCGAGCAGTACTTC
>TRBV4-2|TRBJ2-3|NA|NA
CASSPQQLGTDTQYF
TGTGCCAGCAGCCCACAGCAGTTGGGCACAGATACGCAGTATTTT
>TRBV5-1|TRBJ2-3|NA|NA
CASSLDPTGAQYF
TGCGCCAGCAGCTTGGACCCTACGGGTGCGCAGTATTTT
>TRBV20-1|TRBJ2-7|NA|NA
CSAKGTVSAYEQYF
TGCAGTGCTAAAGGGACGGTATCCGCCTACGAGCAGTACTTC
>TRBV29-1|TRBJ2-3|many|NA
CSVTSTDTQYF
TGCAGCGTTACAAGCACAGATACGCAGTATTTT
>TRBV29-1|TRBJ1-1|NA|NA
CSVGGGRGSAEAFF
TGCAGCGTTGGAGGGGGAAGAGGGAGCGCTGAAGCTTTCTTT
>TRBV29-1|TRBJ2-1|NA|TRBD2
CSVGTSGRDEQFF
TGCAGCGTCGGGACTAGCGGGAGAGATGAGCAGTTCTTC
>TRBV7-7|TRBJ2-2|NA|NA
CASSGWGDTGELFF
TGTGCTAGCAGCGGGTGGGGGGACACCGGGGAGCTGTTTTTT
>TRBV12-3/TRBV12-4|TRBJ1-5|NA|TRBD1
CASSRTGYQPQHF
TGTGCCAGCAGTAGGACAGGCTATCAGCCCCAGCATTTT
>TRBV29-1|TRBJ1-1|few|NA
CSVVQASTEAFF
TGCAGCGTTGTACAGGCCTCCACTGAAGCTTTCTTT
>TRBV28|TRBJ2-1|few|NA
CASNPTLSSYNEQFF
TGTGCCAGCAATCCTACCCTGAGCTCCTACAATGAGCAGTTCTTC
>TRBV29-1|TRBJ1-2|NA|TRBD1
CSVEDLGRGGYGYTF
TGCAGCGTTGAAGATCTCGGCAGGGGGGGGTATGGCTACACCTTC
>TRBV14|TRBJ2-1|few|TRBD2
CASSQDLSSGRAYNEQFF
TGTGCCAGCAGCCAAGATCTCTCCAGCGGGAGGGCTTACAATGAGCAGTTCTTC
>TRBV24-1|TRBJ2-3|few|NA
CATSDFSDTQYF
TGTGCCACCAGTGATTTCTCAGATACGCAGTATTTT
>TRBV11-2|TRBJ1-4|NA|NA
CASSPRASSTNEKLFF
TGTGCCAGCAGCCCTCGGGCCTCTTCAACTAATGAAAAACTGTTTTTT
>TRBV3-1|TRBJ1-3|NA|TRBD1
CASTATHGQGSGNTIYF
TGTGCCAGCACCGCCACTCATGGACAGGGCTCTGGAAACACCATATATTTT
>TRBV20-1|TRBJ2-5|few|NA
CSALRLGGETQYF
TGCAGTGCTCTACGGCTTGGGGGGGAGACCCAGTACTTC
>TRBV20-1|TRBJ2-7|few|NA
CSARPGQRNPYEQYF
TGCAGTGCTAGACCTGGACAGCGAAACCCCTACGAGCAGTACTTC